These 14 T cell receptor beta chains were all obtained from the same sample, sequenced in a study of T-cell reconstitution after alpha-beta-depleted transplantation in children. Preparation of the TCRbeta library involved a method that used unique molecular identifiers. TCRdb itself ran the PCR reads through MiXCR, one entry per CDR3 protein. The table shows hundreds of thousands of distinct CDR3 sequences, with over 25% occurring only once. The sequencing here drew on PBMCs from the stem cell graft donor, taken from the stem cell graft. These receptor sequences come from a human donor who donated a stem cell graft to a child with aplastic anemia.

J is TRBJ1-2 and V is TRBV5-1; 8 bases line up with TRBD1. V gave up 0 bases and J gave up 8 bases; unmatched junction bases: 12. CDR3 length equals 16 residues. CDR1 and CDR2 (germline): SGHRS, YFSETQ. CDR3 amino acids: CASSLEWSDRGGGYTF. Here the CDR3 DNA reads TGCGCCAGCAGCTTGGAGTGGTCTGACAGGGGTGGAGGCTACACCTTC.

The chain carries TRBV12-3 or TRBV12-4 and TRBJ1-4; 9 positions agree with TRBD1. The CDR3 has 15 amino acids. After removal of 3 bases from V and 6 bases from J, the junction contained 5 bases not matched to a gene. This chain's CDR3 is CASSLGRQGDEKLFF. As DNA, the CDR3 is TGTGCCAGCAGTTTGGGCCGACAGGGGGATGAAAAACTGTTTTTT.

The chain uses TRBV5-1 and TRBJ2-7, with D maybe TRBD2 (6 bases). Germline CDR1 reads SGHRS; CDR2 reads YFSETQ. Trimming stripped 5 bases from V and 2 bases from J, with 14 bases between. The CDR3 has 14 amino acids. For the CDR3, the DNA is TGCGCCAGCAGTCCGGGACTCCCTGCCTACGAGCAGTACTTC. Protein: CASSPGLPAYEQYF.

The rearrangement joins TRBV25-1 to TRBJ2-3, with 7 nucleotides matching TRBD2. The ends lost 1 base at V and 4 bases at J; junction bases unmatched: 23. Germline assignment: CDR1 MGHDK and CDR2 SYGVNS. CDR3 length equals 21 residues. CDR3 sequence: CASSELKGRSGEMVVSDTQYF. Written as DNA, the CDR3 is TGTGCCAGCAGTGAATTAAAGGGTCGCAGCGGGGAGATGGTTGTTTCAGATACGCAGTATTTT.

This clonotype was observed a handful of times. This chain uses TRBV10-3 with TRBJ2-1; D possibly corresponds to TRBD1 (6 bases). The CDR3 runs 16 residues. The ends were cut back, 10 bases at V and 4 bases at J, with 23 bases in the middle. Germline CDR1 and CDR2: ENHRY and SYGVKD. CDR3: CATQSPGVARYNEQFF. The CDR3 DNA reads as TGTGCCACCCAGAGCCCAGGGGTTGCGCGGTACAATGAGCAGTTCTTC.

V usage is TRBV2 and J usage is TRBJ2-2; D gene uncertain. CDR3 size: 14 residues. V lost 6 bases and J lost 0, with 8 bases in between. Germline CDR1 reads SNHLY; CDR2 reads FYNNEI. CDR3 sequence reads: CASRETTNTGELFF. The CDR3 nucleotides are TGTGCCAGCAGGGAAACCACGAACACCGGGGAGCTGTTTTTT.

Many counts were recorded for this clonotype. CDR3 sequence: CASSQDWDRGYNEQFF. CDR3 nucleotide sequence: TGCGCCAGCAGCCAAGATTGGGACAGGGGATACAATGAGCAGTTCTTC. The gene calls are TRBV4-3 and TRBJ2-1; 10 bases are shared with TRBD1. The CDR3 spans 16 residues. J was trimmed by 4 bases and V by 0 bases; bases with no gene match: 3. Germline lookup yields CDR1 LGHNA and CDR2 YSLEER.

This chain connects TRBV28 to TRBJ2-1, with 9 bases fitting TRBD2. The CDR3 totals 15 residues. After removal of 6 bases from V and 7 bases from J, the junction contained 10 bases not matched to a gene. The germline V gene encodes CDR1 MDHEN and CDR2 SYDVKM. The CDR3 spells CASSRPSGTGNEQFF. The DNA of the CDR3 is TGTGCCAGCAGCCGACCTAGCGGGACTGGAAATGAGCAGTTCTTC.

The chain couples TRBV29-1 to TRBJ2-5; the D gene is possibly TRBD2 (5 bases). V was pared by 6 bases and J by 2 bases, with 10 bases between. This CDR3 is 12 amino acids long. The germline V gene encodes CDR1 SQVTM and CDR2 ANQGSEA. In DNA, the CDR3 is TGCAGCGTGAGGACTCTTCAAGAGACCCAGTACTTC. It encodes CSVRTLQETQYF.

The V call is TRBV7-2, the J call TRBJ2-5; 11 bases are shared with TRBD2. CDR1 is SGHTA and CDR2 is FQGNSA in the germline V gene. The CDR3 has 16 residues. Losses at the gene ends were 5 bases for V and 5 bases for J; bases not matched to a gene: 10. As DNA, the CDR3 is TGTGCCAGCAGCCCCACGGTTAGCGGGAGGGCGGAGACCCAGTACTTC. Its translation is CASSPTVSGRAETQYF.

Only a few counts were recorded for this clonotype. This chain joins TRBV5-1 and TRBJ1-1, with D perhaps TRBD1 (5 bases). The germline V gene has CDR1 SGHRS and CDR2 YFSETQ. This CDR3 region has 13 residues. V shed 2 bases and J shed 4 bases, with 9 bases lying between them. In DNA form, the CDR3 reads TGCGCCAGCAGCTTCGGGGACGGCACTGAAGCTTTCTTT. Its protein product is CASSFGDGTEAFF.

The rearrangement links TRBV29-1 to TRBJ2-1, with D tentatively TRBD2 (6 bases). This CDR3 contains 14 residues. The ends were cut back, 7 bases at V and 0 bases at J, with 13 bases in the middle. In germline, CDR1 is SQVTM, CDR2 ANQGSEA. The CDR3 protein is CSGGDWSSYNEQFF. CDR3 nucleotides: TGCAGCGGGGGGGACTGGAGCTCCTACAATGAGCAGTTCTTC.

The chain joins TRBV29-1 to TRBJ2-1; the match to TRBD1 covers 8 bases. The J segment lost 7 bases and the V segment lost 5 bases, leaving 1 base of the junction unmatched. The germline CDR1 and CDR2 sequences are SQVTM and ANQGSEA. The CDR3 consists of 11 residues. CDR3 sequence (DNA): TGCAGCGTTCGACAGGGGAATGAGCAGTTCTTC. Translation gives CSVRQGNEQFF.

CDR3 residues: CASRFGRSEETQYF. The CDR3 region has the DNA TGCGCCAGCAGATTCGGGAGGAGCGAAGAGACCCAGTACTTC. V is TRBV5-1 and J is TRBJ2-5; 7 bases agree with TRBD2. Germline CDR1 reads SGHRS; CDR2 reads YFSETQ. V shed 5 bases, J shed 3 bases, and the junction held 7 bases outside the gene matches. The CDR3 contains 14 residues.